This TCR beta chain was identified during a study of T cell responses to AZD1222 COVID-19 vaccine. Study-level results: There were repertoire samples only from the period after the peak T cell response. Clonal diversity was possibly underestimated, and the donors were mostly white British, with more females.

With regard to this clone: What it binds is not known.

The CDR3 is made up of 15 amino acids. Per germline, CDR1 MGHRA and CDR2 YSYEKL. Trimming removed 1 base from V and 0 bases from J, with 7 bases in between. Some clones are missing from TCRdb's copy, which holds only in-frame ones; the method was immunoSEQ multiplex PCR. This repertoire shows around 90,000 clones, 80% to 90% found once; its top ten account for around 5.9%. The sample in question was peripheral blood, obtained on day 0 of AZD1222 vaccination. This receptor was identified in an adult in good health. The chain combines TRBV4-1 with TRBJ1-3; a possible D gene is TRBD1 (5 bases). The CDR3 protein is CASSQGRGSGNTIYF. The CDR3 DNA is TGCGCCAGCAGCCAAGGAAGGGGCTCTGGAAACACCATATATTTT.